This TCR beta chain derives from a study of shared clonotypes between healthy human individuals. The CDR3 runs to 16 residues. V lost 0 bases to trimming and J lost 4 bases, with 15 bases between them. CDR1 is MNHEY and CDR2 is SVGAGI in the germline V gene. Data came from immunoSEQ multiplex PCR; TCRdb stores just in-frame clones and leaves some out. The sample lists about 2.1 million clones, 93% occurring once. Terminally differentiated effector memory CD45RA+ cells were excluded by CCR7 positive selection of CD45RO-negative cells. The receptor was isolated from a man between 18 and 29 years old in good health. Some clones in this sample may be carry-over from other donors' samples. Sample: naive CD8+ T cells from PBMCs. The V gene is TRBV6-5, the J gene TRBJ2-5; no definite D call. Here the CDR3 reads CASSYSDLIGSETQYF. The DNA of the CDR3 is TGTGCCAGCAGTTACTCTGACCTAATTGGGTCAGAGACCCAGTACTTC.